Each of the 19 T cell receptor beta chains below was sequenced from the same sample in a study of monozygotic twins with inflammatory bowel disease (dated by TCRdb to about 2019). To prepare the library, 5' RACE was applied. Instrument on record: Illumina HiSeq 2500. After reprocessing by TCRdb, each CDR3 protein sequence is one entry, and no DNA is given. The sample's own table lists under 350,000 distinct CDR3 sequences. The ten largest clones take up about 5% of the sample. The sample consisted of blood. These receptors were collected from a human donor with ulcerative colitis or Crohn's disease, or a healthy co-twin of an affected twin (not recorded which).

CDR3 residues: CASHPSLPGFFF. V and J are TRBV6-1 and TRBJ2-1; TCRdb outputs TRBD1, but without DNA this stays unchecked. Per the germline V gene, CDR1 is MNHNS and CDR2 is SASEGT. This CDR3 spans 12 amino acids.

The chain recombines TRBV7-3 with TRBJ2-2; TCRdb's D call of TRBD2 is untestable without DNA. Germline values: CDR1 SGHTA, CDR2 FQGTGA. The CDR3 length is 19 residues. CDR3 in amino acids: CASSLQDSRKGPNTGELFF.

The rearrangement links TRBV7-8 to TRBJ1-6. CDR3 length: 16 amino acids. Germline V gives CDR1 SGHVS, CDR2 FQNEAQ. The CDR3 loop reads CASSFRSAEYNSPLHF.

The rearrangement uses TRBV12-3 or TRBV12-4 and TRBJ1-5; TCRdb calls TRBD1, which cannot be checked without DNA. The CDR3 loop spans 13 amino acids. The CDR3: CASSFGTTTPQHF.

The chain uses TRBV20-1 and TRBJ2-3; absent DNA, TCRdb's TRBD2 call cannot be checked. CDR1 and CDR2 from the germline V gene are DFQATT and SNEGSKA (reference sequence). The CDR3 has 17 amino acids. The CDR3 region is CSASFSGRTATTDTQYF.

The CDR3 loop reads CASSSRTGRVRNQPQHF. The chain has TRBV27 and TRBJ1-5; there is no DNA to check the TCRdb D call of TRBD1. The germline V gene has CDR1 MNHEY and CDR2 SMNVEV (reference sequence). The CDR3 spans 17 residues.

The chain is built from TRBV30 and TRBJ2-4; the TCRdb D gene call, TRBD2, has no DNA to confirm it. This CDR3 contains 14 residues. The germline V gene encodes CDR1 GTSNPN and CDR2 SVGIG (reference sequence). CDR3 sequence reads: CAWSVDQGRDIQYF.

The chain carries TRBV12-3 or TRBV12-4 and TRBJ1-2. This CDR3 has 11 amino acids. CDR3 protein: CASSFTYGYTF.

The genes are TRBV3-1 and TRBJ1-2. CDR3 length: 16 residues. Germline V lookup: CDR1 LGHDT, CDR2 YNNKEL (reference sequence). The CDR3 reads CASSQGDSRSRGGYTF.

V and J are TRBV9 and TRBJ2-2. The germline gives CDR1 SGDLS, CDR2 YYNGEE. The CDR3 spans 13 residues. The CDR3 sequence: CASSVGNTGELFF.

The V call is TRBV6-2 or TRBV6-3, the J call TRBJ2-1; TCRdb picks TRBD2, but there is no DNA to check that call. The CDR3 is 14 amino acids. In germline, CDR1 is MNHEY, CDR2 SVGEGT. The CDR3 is CASRPGLPYNEQFF.

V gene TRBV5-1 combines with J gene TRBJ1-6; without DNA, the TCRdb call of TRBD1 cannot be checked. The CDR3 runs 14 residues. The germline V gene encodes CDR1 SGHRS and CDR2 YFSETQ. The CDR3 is CASSLGTQNSPLHF.

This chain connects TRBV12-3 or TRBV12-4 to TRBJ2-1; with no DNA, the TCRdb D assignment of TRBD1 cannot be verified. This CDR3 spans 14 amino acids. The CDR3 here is CASSLRQGANEQFF.

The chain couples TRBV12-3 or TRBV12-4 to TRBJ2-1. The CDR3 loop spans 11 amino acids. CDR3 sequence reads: CASSLGDEQFF.

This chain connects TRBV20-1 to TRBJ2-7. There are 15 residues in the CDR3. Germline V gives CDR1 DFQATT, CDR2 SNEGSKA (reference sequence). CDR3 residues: CSAVSTASPSYEQYF.

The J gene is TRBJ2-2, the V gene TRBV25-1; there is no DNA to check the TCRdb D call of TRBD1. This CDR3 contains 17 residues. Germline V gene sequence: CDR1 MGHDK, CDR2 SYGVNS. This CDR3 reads CASSEDPGRLNTGELFF.

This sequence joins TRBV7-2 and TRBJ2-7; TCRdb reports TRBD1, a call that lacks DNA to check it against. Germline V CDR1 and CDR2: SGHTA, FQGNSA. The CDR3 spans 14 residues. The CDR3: CASTRSTGGGEQYF.

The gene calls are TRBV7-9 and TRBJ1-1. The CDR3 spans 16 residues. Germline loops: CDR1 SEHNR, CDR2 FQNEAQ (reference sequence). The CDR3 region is CASSLDGVGLNTEAFF. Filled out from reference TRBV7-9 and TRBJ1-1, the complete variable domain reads DTGVSQNPRHKITKRGQNVTFRCDPISEHNRLYWYRQTLGQGPEFLTYFQNEAQLEKSRLLSDRFSAERPKGSFSTLEIQRTEQGDSAMYLCASSLDGVGLNTEAFFGQGTRLTVV.

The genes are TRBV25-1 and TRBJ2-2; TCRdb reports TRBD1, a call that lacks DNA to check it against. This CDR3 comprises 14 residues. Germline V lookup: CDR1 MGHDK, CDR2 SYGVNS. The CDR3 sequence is CASQPPLGSGELFF.